This TCR beta chain was found in a study of blood T cell repertoires in COVID-19. Measured with immunoSEQ multiplex PCR; TCRdb has only the in-frame clones, and not every one. The sample lists tens of thousands of clones, roughly 84% seen once, with more than 15% in the top ten. This CDR3 comprises 13 residues. V was shortened by 5 bases and J by 3 bases, with 10 bases between the two germline ends. Germline-derived CDR1 and CDR2 are MNHEY and SVGAGI. The chain carries TRBV6-5 and TRBJ1-2, with D tentatively TRBD1 (5 bases). The sample comprised peripheral blood. This clonotype originated in a man between 65 and 85 years old with active COVID-19. The CDR3, as DNA: TGTGCCAGCAGTCCCCGACAGTACTATGGCTACACCTTC. This codes for CASSPRQYYGYTF.